Listed below are T cell receptor beta chains from one sample, sequenced in a study of T cells in localized non-small cell lung cancer. TCRdb keeps only in-frame clones here, not all; method: immunoSEQ multiplex PCR. The sample lists about 1,700 clones, roughly a fifth occurring once. This sample comprised normal lung tissue next to the tumor, obtained before any cancer treatment. The receptors here all came from a man aged 40-75 years with stage I lung adenocarcinoma. The CDR3 runs from the conserved cysteine through the conserved F or W.

V	J	CDR3
TRBV11-3	TRBJ2-1	CASSPGTSGRVNEQFF
TRBV18	TRBJ2-5	CASSPLHSGSQETQYF
TRBV30	TRBJ2-3	CAWSLPQRDTQYF
TRBV4-1	TRBJ2-1	CASSQERHNEQFF
TRBV9	TRBJ2-1	CASSELGRDEQFF
TRBV6-8	TRBJ2-2	CAISVGTSVNTGELFF
TRBV19	TRBJ1-3	CASSRRDRGLDPSGNTIYF
TRBV29-1	TRBJ2-1	CSVVSSGSGGNEQFF
TRBV19	TRBJ1-1	CASSIDRRKNTEAFF
TRBV15	TRBJ1-3	CATSRGAGVGNTIYF
TRBV11-3	TRBJ2-3	CASSLGFGGTDTQYF
TRBV1	TRBJ2-2	CASSQEGGRSGELFF
TRBV14	TRBJ1-4	CASSQGAGQPLNEKLFF
TRBV28	TRBJ1-2	CASSAGQGDGYTF
TRBV9	TRBJ1-2	CASSPGVAGYTF
TRBV19	TRBJ2-2	CASSTRTGGNTGELFF
TRBV28	TRBJ2-1	CASRTIRVAGVPGGYNEQFF
TRBV6-8	TRBJ2-7	CASSPKTWLEQYF
TRBV11-3	TRBJ2-1	CASSLGTSGGNEQFF
TRBV9	TRBJ1-4	CASKSSLSDEKLFF
TRBV18	TRBJ2-3	CASSPTEGTDTQYF
TRBV6-8	TRBJ2-3	CASSYSSASVGPRTDTQYF
TRBV6-8	TRBJ1-1	CASSAWTGGNTEAFF
TRBV14	TRBJ1-4	CASSQDVGGAGEKLFF
TRBV6-8	TRBJ2-2	CASSYSPASGGELFF
TRBV9	TRBJ2-3	CASSETSGGGTDTQYF
TRBV14	TRBJ2-3	CASSPNLLGQYF
TRBV6-8	TRBJ1-1	CASSYSMVVGGTEAFF
TRBV9	TRBJ2-1	CASSPRLAGGYNEQFF
TRBV11-3	TRBJ2-7	CASSLDPGTGVEQYF
TRBV18	TRBJ1-2	CASSPDRDVSYGYTF
TRBV5-1	TRBJ1-4	CASSLSGTATNEKLFF
TRBV6-8	TRBJ2-2	CASSGRFLDTGELFF
TRBV28	TRBJ1-5	CASRMRDVSNQPQHF
TRBV11-3	TRBJ2-7	CASSPRPRGGHEQYF
TRBV15	TRBJ1-4	CATSRLTGGANEKLFF
TRBV18	TRBJ1-5	CASSPPTGGSNQPQHF
TRBV6-8	TRBJ1-2	CASSEGPATYGYTF
TRBV10-1	TRBJ2-7	CASRVQVLFSYEQYF
TRBV5-1	TRBJ2-3	CASSGTSGSRTDTQYF
TRBV6-9	TRBJ2-7	CASGRNYEQYF
TRBV6-8	TRBJ2-1	CASSYSSSGTYNEQFF
TRBV6-8	TRBJ2-1	CASHTLGVGGSYNEQFF
TRBV9	TRBJ2-1	CASSDRGPSYNEQFF
TRBV10-3	TRBJ2-1	CASSPGTDDNEQFF
TRBV30	TRBJ2-1	CAWSVWGQGNEQFF
TRBV11-3	TRBJ2-5	CASSRQGTSGGLQETQYF
TRBV6-8	TRBJ2-6	CASSYVKQGANVLTF
TRBV19	TRBJ2-2	CASTRPGLAGELFF
TRBV7-6	TRBJ2-3	CASSLVGGTDTQYF
TRBV28	TRBJ2-7	CASSFGGSYEQYF
TRBV9	TRBJ2-7	CASSELDKRYEQYF
TRBV6-8	TRBJ2-1	CASSWSFLAGDPYNEQFF
TRBV29-1	TRBJ1-3	CSVETTGTGVTGNTIYF